Listed here are 32 T cell receptor beta chains from one sample, sequenced in a study of control samples from healthy donors and cancer patients. Here immunoSEQ multiplex PCR was the method, and the copy in TCRdb shows in-frame clones only, minus some. Seen here are 100,000 to 150,000 clones, more than 80% observed once, and the top ten hold roughly 2.7%. Input material: blood. The receptors stem from a man aged 35 to 55 in good health.

The rearrangement links TRBV5-5 to TRBJ2-1; a weak D match, TRBD1 (5 bases). V gave up 0 bases and J gave up 12 bases, with 16 bases separating them. Germline values: CDR1 SGHKS, CDR2 YYEKEE (reference sequence). CDR3 length equals 14 residues. The CDR3 here is CASSLGRVRVGQFF. CDR3 in DNA: TGTGCCAGCAGCTTGGGCAGGGTCCGGGTGGGGCAGTTCTTC.

The chain carries TRBV3-1 (or the pseudogene TRBV3-2) and TRBJ2-2; 10 bases map to TRBD2. The trim removed 0 bases at V and 4 bases at J, leaving 8 bases unmatched. CDR1 LGHDT and CDR2 YNNKEL come from the germline V gene (reference sequence). The CDR3 runs 18 residues. The CDR3: CASSQERRLAGATGELFF. CDR3 in DNA: TGTGCCAGCAGCCAAGAAAGGCGGCTAGCGGGGGCCACCGGGGAGCTGTTTTTT.

The chain links TRBV6-2 or TRBV6-3 to TRBJ2-7, with D maybe TRBD2 (6 bases). CDR3 length: 15 amino acids. V dropped 1 base and J dropped 2 bases, with 12 bases sitting between them. Germline V gene sequence: CDR1 MNHEY, CDR2 SVGEGT. The CDR3 is CASSYYAGGTYEQYF. For the CDR3, the DNA is TGTGCCAGCAGTTACTATGCCGGGGGAACCTACGAGCAGTACTTC.

The genes are TRBV18 and TRBJ2-7; 12 positions match TRBD1. The ends lost 3 bases at V and 2 bases at J; junction bases unmatched: 8. Looked up from germline, CDR1 is KGHSH and CDR2 is LQKENI. The CDR3 contains 17 residues. CDR3: CASSPKGQGATPYEQYF. The CDR3, as DNA: TGTGCCAGCTCACCCAAGGGACAGGGGGCCACACCCTACGAGCAGTACTTC. The variable domain in full, with the rest retrieved from reference TRBV18 and TRBJ2-7, is NAGVMQNPRHLVRRRGQEARLRCSPMKGHSHVYWYRQLPEEGLKFMVYLQKENIIDESGMPKERFSAEFPKEGPSILRIQQVVRGDSAAYFCASSPKGQGATPYEQYFGPGTRLTVT.

This rearrangement joins TRBV7-9 to TRBJ2-5; D possibly corresponds to TRBD1 (7 bases). The CDR3 is 15 amino acids. Per germline, CDR1 SEHNR and CDR2 FQNEAQ (reference sequence). V was clipped by 5 bases and J by 0 bases, with 13 bases between them. CDR3 protein: CASSQDRTNQETQYF. The DNA of the CDR3 is TGTGCCAGCAGCCAGGACAGGACTAACCAAGAGACCCAGTACTTC. Drawing the rest from reference TRBV7-9 and TRBJ2-5, the complete variable domain is DTGVSQNPRHKITKRGQNVTFRCDPISEHNRLYWYRQTLGQGPEFLTYFQNEAQLEKSRLLSDRFSAERPKGSFSTLEIQRTEQGDSAMYLCASSQDRTNQETQYFGPGTRLLVL.

This clone was observed a handful of times. In nucleotides, the CDR3 is TGTGCCAGCAGACTGATAGCGGGGAGGACGGGAGAGACCCAGTACTTC. It translates to CASRLIAGRTGETQYF. The V call is TRBV2, the J call TRBJ2-5; 8 bases fit TRBD2. Germline trimming cut 6 bases from V and 4 bases from J; bases unmatched to any gene: 13. CDR3 length: 16 amino acids. Germline loops: CDR1 SNHLY, CDR2 FYNNEI. Looking up the rest from reference TRBV2 and TRBJ2-5 gives the full variable domain: EPEVTQTPSHQVTQMGQEVILRCVPISNHLYFYWYRQILGQKVEFLVSFYNNEISEKSEIFDDQFSVERPDGSNFTLKIRSTKLEDSAMYFCASRLIAGRTGETQYFGPGTRLLVL.

The chain combines TRBV18 with TRBJ2-7; D possibly corresponds to TRBD2 (5 bases). V was cut by 0 bases and J by 2 bases, with 11 bases left in between. This CDR3 is built from 15 residues. CDR1 is KGHSH and CDR2 is LQKENI in the germline V gene. The CDR3 DNA reads as TGTGCCAGCTCACCACCGGGGAGCAGGACCTACGAGCAGTACTTC. Translating it yields CASSPPGSRTYEQYF.

J is TRBJ2-1 and V is TRBV5-1; no reliable D call. This CDR3 contains 13 residues. V was shortened by 3 bases and J by 8 bases, with 12 bases between the two germline ends. The germline V gene encodes CDR1 SGHRS and CDR2 YFSETQ. The CDR3 loop reads CASSYDNLDEQFF. CDR3 bases: TGCGCCAGCAGCTATGACAACCTGGATGAGCAGTTCTTC.

This sequence joins TRBV7-9 and TRBJ1-3; D unresolved. Trimming left V 5 bases short and J 1 base short, with 9 bases between. The CDR3 totals 14 residues. Germline V gives CDR1 SEHNR, CDR2 FQNEAQ (reference sequence). The CDR3 nucleotides are TGTGCCAGCAGCCTCTCCGGGTCTGGAAACACCATATATTTT. Its translation: CASSLSGSGNTIYF.

The chain recombines TRBV11-3 with TRBJ2-1, with D perhaps matching TRBD1 (5 bases). V was clipped by 0 bases and J by 10 bases, with 7 bases between them. CDR3 size: 12 residues. Germline-derived CDR1 and CDR2 are SGHNT and YENEEA. CDR3: CASSLDRTEQFF. CDR3 sequence (DNA): TGTGCCAGCAGCTTAGATCGGACAGAGCAGTTCTTC.

This chain connects TRBV27 to TRBJ2-5; D not resolved. From germline, CDR1 is MNHEY and CDR2 SMNVEV (reference sequence). V was shortened by 5 bases and J by 1 base, with 14 bases between the two germline ends. The CDR3 spans 15 residues. The CDR3 spells CASSLPIGFQETQYF. In DNA, the CDR3 is TGTGCCAGCAGTCTCCCCATAGGGTTCCAAGAGACCCAGTACTTC.

This sequence joins TRBV30 and TRBJ2-1; 8 bases map to TRBD1. The germline V gene has CDR1 GTSNPN and CDR2 SVGIG (reference sequence). V dropped 2 bases and J dropped 7; count of bases not matched to a gene: 10. This CDR3 has 15 amino acids. The CDR3 DNA reads TGTGCCTGGAGTAACAGGGGGTCGGCTCCGAATGAGCAGTTCTTC. Protein: CAWSNRGSAPNEQFF. Full variable domain (rest looked up from reference TRBV30 and TRBJ2-1): SQTIHQWPATLVQPVGSPLSLECTVEGTSNPNLYWYRQAAGRGLQLLFYSVGIGQISSEVPQNLSASRPQDRQFILSSKKLLLSDSGFYLCAWSNRGSAPNEQFFGPGTRLTVL.

The chain joins TRBV7-9 to TRBJ2-2; no clear D. CDR1 SEHNR and CDR2 FQNEAQ come from the germline V gene (reference sequence). V gave up 0 bases and J gave up 1 base, with 6 bases separating them. The CDR3 totals 15 residues. The CDR3 DNA sequence: TGTGCCAGCAGCTTAGCAGATTTGAACACCGGGGAGCTGTTTTTT. This encodes CASSLADLNTGELFF.

The rearrangement links TRBV27 to TRBJ2-3, with TRBD2 matching 7 bases. Germline V CDR1 and CDR2: MNHEY, SMNVEV (reference sequence). The CDR3 covers 15 residues. V shed 4 bases and J 3 bases; nucleotides not matched to a gene: 7. The CDR3 DNA follows: TGTGCCAGCAGTTGGGAGGGGAGGTGGACAGATACGCAGTATTTT. This translates into CASSWEGRWTDTQYF.

The gene calls are TRBV6-5 and TRBJ1-5; D gene unclear. The germline V gene encodes CDR1 MNHEY and CDR2 SVGAGI. Between the trimmed V and J ends, which lost 0 bases and 0 bases, there was a span of 6 bases. This CDR3 contains 15 residues. CDR3: CASSYSVGSNQPQHF. DNA for the CDR3: TGTGCCAGCAGTTACTCTGTTGGTAGCAATCAGCCCCAGCATTTT.

The rearrangement joins TRBV11-3 to TRBJ2-3; the D gene could be TRBD1 or TRBD2 (6 bases each). The V end lost 4 bases, the J end lost 1 base, and 12 bases lay between the germline ends. CDR1 is SGHNT, CDR2 YENEEA, per germline. The CDR3 sequence is 15 residues long. CDR3 in amino acids: CASSWRAGGTDTQYF. The CDR3 DNA follows: TGTGCCAGCAGCTGGAGGGCAGGGGGCACAGATACGCAGTATTTT.

The chain joins TRBV3-1 (or the pseudogene TRBV3-2) to TRBJ2-2; D is perhaps TRBD2 (6 bases). The germline V and J ends were trimmed by 0 bases and 6 bases, with 8 bases remaining between them. Germline-derived CDR1 and CDR2 are LGHDT and YNNKEL (reference sequence). The CDR3 loop spans 14 amino acids. The CDR3 DNA reads as TGTGCCAGCAGCCAAGAAGGAGGGCCCGGGGAGCTGTTTTTT. Translating gives CASSQEGGPGELFF.

This clone was recorded at least ten times. The CDR3 DNA reads TGTGCCAGCAGCTTAACGACGGCAGGGAATAATTCACCCCTCCACTTT. This sequence encodes CASSLTTAGNNSPLHF. The J gene is TRBJ1-6, the V gene TRBV7-3; D is perhaps TRBD1 (5 bases). The length of the CDR3 is 16 residues. V was shortened by 0 bases and J by 5 bases, with 11 bases between the two germline ends. The germline V gene encodes CDR1 SGHTA and CDR2 FQGTGA.

This chain joins TRBV29-1 and TRBJ2-2; 10 positions match TRBD1. The CDR3 is 14 amino acids. Germline CDR1 reads SQVTM; CDR2 reads ANQGSEA. V gave up 7 bases and J gave up 4 bases; unmatched junction bases: 6. CDR3 nucleotide sequence: TGCAGCGGCCGGGACAGGGGAGGCACCGGGGAGCTGTTTTTT. Protein: CSGRDRGGTGELFF.

This clone was detected only once. The rearrangement uses TRBV19 and TRBJ2-6; TRBD1 might be the D (6 bases). Trimming took 2 bases from V and 0 from J, leaving 11 bases between them. The germline CDR1 and CDR2 sequences are LNHDA and SQIVND (reference sequence). There are 17 residues in the CDR3. The CDR3 loop is CASSILGQISGANVLTF. The CDR3 region has the DNA TGTGCCAGTAGTATACTAGGACAGATCTCTGGGGCCAACGTCCTGACTTTC. Together with reference TRBV19 and TRBJ2-6, the CDR3 gives the full variable domain: DGGITQSPKYLFRKEGQNVTLSCEQNLNHDAMYWYRQDPGQGLRLIYYSQIVNDFQKGDIAEGYSVSREKKESFPLTVTSAQKNPTAFYLCASSILGQISGANVLTFGAGSRLTVL.

This chain connects TRBV3-1 (or the pseudogene TRBV3-2) to TRBJ1-2, with D possibly TRBD1 on 6 matching bases. This CDR3 contains 14 residues. The germline CDR1 and CDR2 sequences are LGHDT and YNNKEL (reference sequence). The V and J ends lost 5 bases and 4 bases respectively, with 14 bases between them. The CDR3 reads CASSYKQGSYGYTF. In DNA form, the CDR3 reads TGTGCCAGCAGCTATAAACAGGGTTCCTATGGCTACACCTTC.

V gene TRBV5-6 combines with J gene TRBJ2-3, with D uncertain. Germline V gene data show CDR1 as SGHDT and CDR2 as YYEEEE. Trimming pared 3 bases from V and 5 bases from J, leaving 10 bases between. The CDR3 is made up of 13 amino acids. CDR3 DNA sequence: TGTGCCAGCAGCTCATCCCCTAGAGATACGCAGTATTTT. Translating gives CASSSSPRDTQYF.

The chain joins TRBV30 to TRBJ1-1; maybe TRBD1 (6 bases). V was cut by 0 bases and J by 11 bases, with 16 bases left in between. This CDR3 is built from 13 residues. CDR1 is GTSNPN and CDR2 is SVGIG in the germline V gene (reference sequence). The CDR3 DNA sequence: TGTGCCTGGAGTGTATCGTATCCGGGGGCGGCTTTCTTT. This gives the protein CAWSVSYPGAAFF.

This chain joins TRBV27 and TRBJ1-2; 8 bases fit TRBD1. CDR1 and CDR2 from the germline V gene are MNHEY and SMNVEV (reference sequence). The CDR3 is made up of 13 amino acids. After removal of 6 bases from V and 8 bases from J, the junction contained 8 bases not matched to a gene. The CDR3 region has the DNA TGTGCCAGCAGCCATCAGGGGGCGGAGGGCTACACCTTC. Its protein product is CASSHQGAEGYTF.

CDR3 sequence: CASSLGQARGGYTF. CDR3 DNA sequence: TGTGCCAGCTCGCTCGGACAGGCCAGGGGTGGCTACACCTTC. The chain carries TRBV14 and TRBJ1-2; 7 nucleotides line up with TRBD1. The junction had 13 bases not matched to a gene; V was cut back by 8 bases and J by 7 bases. Per the germline V gene, CDR1 is SGHDN and CDR2 is FVKESK. The CDR3 covers 14 residues.

With respect to this clone: This sample also contains other DNA sequences that code for the same CDR3. This chain joins TRBV5-1 and TRBJ2-3, with TRBD1 matching over 7 bases. The CDR3 totals 16 residues. J lost 0 bases, V lost 2 bases, and 6 bases had no gene match. The V gene's germline CDR1 is SGHRS and CDR2 YFSETQ. The CDR3 region is CASSLPRQGSTDTQYF. Written as DNA, the CDR3 is TGCGCCAGCAGCTTACCTAGACAGGGAAGCACAGATACGCAGTATTTT.

The J gene is TRBJ2-3, the V gene TRBV5-1; unclear D gene. V lost 0 bases and J 5 bases, leaving 10 bases between the germline ends. In germline, CDR1 is SGHRS, CDR2 YFSETQ. The CDR3 runs to 14 residues. The CDR3 loop is CASSLGLWGDTQYF. Written as DNA, the CDR3 is TGCGCCAGCAGCTTGGGCCTTTGGGGAGATACGCAGTATTTT.

J is TRBJ2-3 and V is TRBV6-5, with no clear D. This CDR3 spans 11 amino acids. V was trimmed by 10 bases and J by 2 bases, leaving 7 bases between them. Germline V gives CDR1 MNHEY, CDR2 SVGAGI. Here the CDR3 reads CATRITDTQYF. The CDR3 DNA reads as TGTGCCACGCGGATCACAGATACGCAGTATTTT.

V and J are TRBV19 and TRBJ2-3, with TRBD2 matching over 7 bases. Germline assignment: CDR1 LNHDA and CDR2 SQIVND (reference sequence). V lost 6 bases, J lost 1 base, and 4 bases stayed unmatched. The CDR3 covers 14 residues. CDR3 sequence reads: CASRKRGGTDTQYF. Here the CDR3 DNA reads TGTGCCAGTAGAAAACGGGGGGGCACAGATACGCAGTATTTT.

CDR3 region: CASSHQGNSNRGAFF. CDR3 DNA sequence: TGTGCCAGCAGCCACCAAGGGAATTCAAATCGAGGAGCTTTCTTT. This chain links TRBV3-1 (or the pseudogene TRBV3-2) with TRBJ1-1; D unclear. This CDR3 has 15 amino acids. Germline V gene lookup returns CDR1 LGHDT and CDR2 YNNKEL (reference sequence). V lost 3 bases and J 10 bases, leaving 21 bases between the germline ends.

V usage is TRBV19 and J usage is TRBJ2-2; the D is unclear. CDR3 length: 13 amino acids. V shed 7 bases and J shed 3 bases, with 9 bases lying between them. In germline, CDR1 is LNHDA, CDR2 SQIVND (reference sequence). As DNA, the CDR3 is TGTGCCAGTACCCGGGTAGACACCGGGGAGCTGTTTTTT. Translated: CASTRVDTGELFF.

V usage is TRBV10-2 and J usage is TRBJ2-5; the match to TRBD2 covers 10 bases. V shed 3 bases and J 7 bases; nucleotides not matched to a gene: 8. Germline V CDR1 and CDR2: WSHSY, SAAADI. The CDR3 covers 15 residues. This chain's CDR3 is CASSERAGGPGTQYF. The CDR3 DNA sequence: TGCGCCAGCAGTGAAAGAGCGGGGGGGCCAGGGACCCAGTACTTC.